This TCR beta chain was recovered during a study of human T cells and chemical hapten exposure. In the study overall: Sensitization applied 2% DPC to about 2 cm by about 2 cm of upper inner arm skin.

Noted time point: patch test 2, 6 weeks after DPC sensitization. Sample treatment: therapeutic diphenylcyclopropenone sensitization with weekly scalp DPC. Study-level points and caveats: Clustering by CDR3 similarity yielded significantly more large clusters from expanded TCRs than controls. Those TCRs sitting above 1 in 1000 frequency stayed the same with DPC sensitization.

This CDR3 region has 13 residues. CDR1 is SGHTA and CDR2 is FQGNSA in the germline V gene. Trimming stripped 2 bases from V and 0 bases from J, with 4 bases between. MiXCR was run by TCRdb on the RACE reads, yielding one entry per CDR3 protein. The data show tens of thousands of distinct CDR3 sequences, 8% to 13% seen once. Remarks on this clonotype: Its antigen is unidentified.

The chain carries TRBV7-2 and TRBJ1-1; D is ambiguous. This receptor was taken from a woman aged 45-60 years with alopecia areata. Some clones in this sample may be carry-over from other donors' samples. Sequenced material: whole blood, taken in connection with sensitization to the hapten diphenylcyclopropenone (DPC). The CDR3 nucleotides are TGTGCCAGCAGCTTATCAATGAACACTGAAGCTTTCTTT. Encoded protein: CASSLSMNTEAFF. Based on the CDR3 plus reference TRBV7-2 and TRBJ1-1, the full variable domain is GAGVSQSPSNKVTEKGKDVELRCDPISGHTALYWYRQSLGQGLEFLIYFQGNSAPDKSGLPSDRFSAERTGGSVSTLTIQRTQQEDSAVYLCASSLSMNTEAFFGQGTRLTVV.